A single sample gave rise to the 28 T cell receptor beta chains below, sequenced in a study of blood T cell repertoires in COVID-19. This table comes from immunoSEQ multiplex PCR, and its TCRdb copy is limited to in-frame clones, with some not included. This sample has approximately 280,000 clones, with 80% to 85% found just once. The sample taken for sequencing was PBMCs or T cells enriched from blood (not recorded which). The receptors come from a man aged 40-49 years who had been exposed to COVID-19.

The genes are TRBV7-9 and TRBJ1-6; tentative D call: TRBD1 (5 bases). Trimming removed 2 bases from V and 15 bases from J, with 23 bases in between. This CDR3 contains 16 residues. The germline V gene encodes CDR1 SEHNR and CDR2 FQNEAQ (reference sequence). This chain's CDR3 is CASSLSGGGLPGHLHF. As DNA, the CDR3 is TGTGCCAGCAGCTTAAGCGGGGGGGGTCTACCCGGGCACCTCCACTTT.

The rearrangement uses TRBV7-9 and TRBJ1-3, with 8 positions matching TRBD1. The CDR3 has 16 amino acids. V dropped 5 bases and J dropped 4; count of bases not matched to a gene: 10. Germline V lookup: CDR1 SEHNR, CDR2 FQNEAQ (reference sequence). Written as DNA, the CDR3 is TGTGCCAGCAGCCACTCGGACAGGGTATTAGGAAACACCATATATTTT. It yields the protein CASSHSDRVLGNTIYF.

The chain uses TRBV30 and TRBJ2-2; perhaps TRBD1 as D (6 bases). V lost 4 bases, J lost 4 bases, and 16 bases lay in between. The CDR3 has 15 amino acids. CDR1 GTSNPN and CDR2 SVGIG come from the germline V gene (reference sequence). The CDR3 protein is CAWIGQGPSTGELFF. CDR3 bases: TGTGCCTGGATTGGTCAGGGGCCCAGCACCGGGGAGCTGTTTTTT. The variable domain in full, with the rest retrieved from reference TRBV30 and TRBJ2-2, is SQTIHQWPATLVQPVGSPLSLECTVEGTSNPNLYWYRQAAGRGLQLLFYSVGIGQISSEVPQNLSASRPQDRQFILSSKKLLLSDSGFYLCAWIGQGPSTGELFFGEGSRLTVL.

In this sample, this clone turned up once. The chain carries TRBV27 and TRBJ2-3; D call uncertain. Trimming shortened V by 5 bases and J by 7 bases, and 22 bases separated the two germline ends. The CDR3 has 16 amino acids. CDR1 and CDR2 from the germline V gene are MNHEY and SMNVEV (reference sequence). In nucleotides, the CDR3 is TGTGCCAGCAGTACGCCGACGAGGCGCCGTGAGAATACGCAGTATTTT. This sequence encodes CASSTPTRRRENTQYF.

The V gene is TRBV7-2, the J gene TRBJ2-7; 7 nucleotides match TRBD2. Germline assignment: CDR1 SGHTA and CDR2 FQGNSA. This CDR3 has 16 residues. V was pared by 6 bases and J by 2 bases, with 13 bases of the junction left unmatched. The DNA of the CDR3 is TGTGCCAGCAGTTTCACTTCTAGCGGAGGGACCTACGAGCAGTACTTC. Translation: CASSFTSSGGTYEQYF.

This clone was seen more than once but under ten times. The V call is TRBV5-1, the J call TRBJ2-2, with TRBD1 matching 10 bases. There are 16 residues in the CDR3. Per germline, CDR1 SGHRS and CDR2 YFSETQ. With 4 bases clipped from V and 6 bases from J, the junction kept 9 bases outside the gene matches. CDR3 bases: TGCGCCAGCAGCGGACCGGGACAGGGGAGATCCGGGGAGCTGTTTTTT. Its translation is CASSGPGQGRSGELFF.

This chain links TRBV7-9 with TRBJ2-7, with 8 bases aligning to TRBD1. J lost 4 bases, V lost 5 bases, and 19 bases had no gene match. Germline values: CDR1 SEHNR, CDR2 FQNEAQ (reference sequence). The CDR3 consists of 18 residues. CDR3 in DNA: TGTGCCAGCAGCCCATCCGGGAGAGCCGGGACAGGCTCATACGAGCAGTACTTC. Protein sequence: CASSPSGRAGTGSYEQYF.

The chain uses TRBV9 and TRBJ2-7; TRBD1 matches 9 bases. The germline V gene encodes CDR1 SGDLS and CDR2 YYNGEE. J was trimmed by 5 bases and V by 0 bases; bases with no gene match: 9. The CDR3 spans 16 residues. CDR3 protein: CASSVERGQGSDEQYF. In DNA, the CDR3 is TGTGCCAGCAGCGTAGAAAGGGGACAGGGTTCCGACGAGCAGTACTTC.

The V call is TRBV30, the J call TRBJ2-1; 8 bases are shared with TRBD1. The length of the CDR3 is 11 residues. Germline CDR1 reads GTSNPN; CDR2 reads SVGIG (reference sequence). With 5 bases clipped from V and 12 bases from J, the junction kept 6 bases outside the gene matches. The CDR3 loop is CAWGIGQGQFF. The CDR3 DNA reads as TGTGCCTGGGGGATTGGACAGGGGCAGTTCTTC. The complete variable domain, with remaining parts taken from reference TRBV30 and TRBJ2-1, reads SQTIHQWPATLVQPVGSPLSLECTVEGTSNPNLYWYRQAAGRGLQLLFYSVGIGQISSEVPQNLSASRPQDRQFILSSKKLLLSDSGFYLCAWGIGQGQFFGPGTRLTVL.

V and J are TRBV24-1 and TRBJ2-1; tentatively, D is TRBD2 (7 bases). CDR1 is KGHDR and CDR2 is SFDVKD in the germline V gene. The germline V and J ends were trimmed by 5 bases and 3 bases, with 10 bases remaining between them. The CDR3 runs 14 residues. CDR3 loop: CATSAGGLYNEQFF. The CDR3 DNA reads TGTGCCACCAGTGCGGGGGGCCTCTACAATGAGCAGTTCTTC.

There are a few counts of this clone. The chain's CDR3 is CASTEQGPSPLHF. CDR3 bases: TGTGCCAGCACCGAACAGGGACCCTCACCCCTCCACTTT. The chain uses TRBV11-2 and TRBJ1-6, with TRBD1 as a possible D gene (6 bases). The CDR3 consists of 13 residues. Germline CDR1 and CDR2: SGHAT and FQNNGV. Trimming cost V 7 bases and J 10 bases, with 14 bases left between them.

This clone was counted once. This chain joins TRBV29-1 and TRBJ2-7, with 7 bases lining up with TRBD1. Looked up from germline, CDR1 is SQVTM and CDR2 is ANQGSEA. This CDR3 comprises 12 residues. The ends lost 6 bases at V and 5 bases at J; junction bases unmatched: 7. The CDR3 loop is CSVTQGVHEQYF. CDR3 DNA: TGCAGCGTGACCCAGGGGGTCCACGAGCAGTACTTC.

In this sample, this clone turned up a few times. The chain is built from TRBV7-9 and TRBJ2-1; TRBD2 aligns across 12 bases. This CDR3 spans 16 amino acids. Germline values: CDR1 SEHNR, CDR2 FQNEAQ (reference sequence). The V and J ends lost 5 bases and 2 bases, in that order; junction bases with no gene match: 4. The CDR3 coding sequence is TGTGCCAGCAGCGCTACTAGCGGGAGGACCTACAATGAGCAGTTCTTC. Translating gives CASSATSGRTYNEQFF.

This clone occurred once. The rearrangement joins TRBV12-5 to TRBJ1-4; possibly TRBD1 for D (6 bases). This CDR3 spans 12 amino acids. With 7 bases removed from V and 5 bases from J, the gap between germline ends came to 8 bases. Germline V CDR1 and CDR2: LGHNT, FRNRAP. This CDR3 reads CASAGQNEKLFF. DNA for the CDR3: TGTGCTAGTGCTGGACAGAATGAAAAACTGTTTTTT.

The chain combines TRBV30 with TRBJ1-4; D unresolved. CDR1 is GTSNPN, CDR2 SVGIG, per germline (reference sequence). The ends were cut back, 2 bases at V and 15 bases at J, with 16 bases in the middle. The CDR3 has 12 amino acids. The CDR3 here is CAWSIPALGLFF. The CDR3 DNA reads as TGTGCCTGGAGTATACCCGCCCTCGGGTTGTTTTTT.

The J gene is TRBJ2-1, the V gene TRBV2; 11 nucleotides line up with TRBD1. Trimming cost V 4 bases and J 8 bases; bases outside gene matches: 7. The CDR3 has 15 residues. Germline lookup yields CDR1 SNHLY and CDR2 FYNNEI. The CDR3 DNA is TGTGCCAGCAGTGCGGACAGGGGGCGTTTGGATGAGCAGTTCTTC. Translated: CASSADRGRLDEQFF.

This chain connects TRBV6-5 to TRBJ2-7; possibly TRBD1 for D (7 bases). This CDR3 spans 15 amino acids. CDR1 is MNHEY, CDR2 SVGAGI, per germline. With 0 bases removed from V and 5 bases from J, the gap between germline ends came to 14 bases. The DNA of the CDR3 is TGTGCCAGCAGTTACTCGCGGGACAGTCTCGACGAGCAGTACTTC. Its protein product is CASSYSRDSLDEQYF.

This chain links TRBV30 with TRBJ1-2; the match to TRBD1 covers 7 bases. This CDR3 has 13 amino acids. In germline, CDR1 is GTSNPN, CDR2 SVGIG (reference sequence). After removal of 7 bases from V and 1 base from J, the junction contained 6 bases not matched to a gene. As DNA, the CDR3 is TGTGCCTCCGGACAGGCCCTTAACTATGGCTACACCTTC. Amino acid sequence: CASGQALNYGYTF.

The chain recombines TRBV7-9 with TRBJ1-1, with unresolved D. This CDR3 is 11 amino acids long. V lost 5 bases and J lost 8, with 9 bases in between. Germline lookup yields CDR1 SEHNR and CDR2 FQNEAQ (reference sequence). DNA of the CDR3: TGTGCCAGCAGCCCCGGAGGCGAAGCTTTCTTT. Its translation: CASSPGGEAFF.

This clone was found many times. The rearrangement links TRBV5-4 to TRBJ2-2; the D gene is possibly TRBD2 (6 bases). Trimming removed 0 bases from V and 6 bases from J, with 12 bases in between. This CDR3 has 15 residues. Germline V CDR1 and CDR2: SGHNT, YYREEE (reference sequence). For the CDR3, the DNA is TGTGCCAGCAGCTTGGAGTTCGGGGGATCCGGGGAGCTGTTTTTT. Protein sequence: CASSLEFGGSGELFF.

This clone was seen only once. Germline and junction disagree at one end, which may indicate a read error. The chain couples TRBV5-4 to TRBJ2-7; D may be TRBD1 (6 bases). Per germline, CDR1 SGHNT and CDR2 YYREEE (reference sequence). There are 15 residues in the CDR3. For the CDR3, the DNA is TGTGCCAACAGCACAGGGTTAGGACAGACCTACGAGCAGTACTTC. Its protein product is CANSTGLGQTYEQYF.

The V gene is TRBV6-5, the J gene TRBJ1-2, with a weak D call TRBD1 (6 bases). The germline V gene has CDR1 MNHEY and CDR2 SVGAGI. V was clipped by 0 bases and J by 5 bases, with 10 bases between them. This CDR3 is built from 14 residues. As DNA, the CDR3 is TGTGCCAGCAGTTACTCCCGACAGGCATATGGCTACACCTTC. Its translation: CASSYSRQAYGYTF.

J is TRBJ2-5 and V is TRBV19, with 7 bases lining up with TRBD2. The CDR3 totals 15 residues. CDR1 and CDR2 (germline): LNHDA, SQIVND (reference sequence). J lost 1 base, V lost 6 bases, and 8 bases had no gene match. CDR3 protein: CASRFVAGAQETQYF. DNA for the CDR3: TGTGCCAGTAGGTTCGTGGCGGGAGCCCAAGAGACCCAGTACTTC.

The J gene is TRBJ2-3, the V gene TRBV5-4, with D maybe TRBD2 (5 bases). Trimming took off 4 bases at V and 2 bases at J, with 14 bases between the two ends. Germline values: CDR1 SGHNT, CDR2 YYREEE (reference sequence). The CDR3 extends over 15 amino acids. CDR3 region: CASSPPERATDTQYF. The CDR3 DNA follows: TGTGCCAGCAGCCCCCCGGAGAGGGCCACAGATACGCAGTATTTT.

This clone was picked up a small number of times. The CDR3 region has the DNA TGCGCCAGCAGCCCCACAGGGGGAAACAACTATGGCTACACCTTC. Protein product: CASSPTGGNNYGYTF. The chain links TRBV5-1 to TRBJ1-2; 8 bases are a match to TRBD1. With 4 bases clipped from V and 2 bases from J, the junction kept 7 bases outside the gene matches. The CDR3 is 15 amino acids. Per germline, CDR1 SGHRS and CDR2 YFSETQ.

This clone was counted only a few times. This chain uses TRBV19 with TRBJ2-1; D is perhaps TRBD2 (5 bases). This CDR3 is built from 14 residues. Germline assignment: CDR1 LNHDA and CDR2 SQIVND (reference sequence). V was pared by 6 bases and J by 2 bases, with 11 bases between. CDR3 loop: CASSNGVAYNEQFF. CDR3 coding DNA: TGTGCCAGTAGCAACGGGGTTGCCTACAATGAGCAGTTCTTC.

The rearrangement uses TRBV10-3 and TRBJ1-3; D is ambiguous. Germline CDR1 and CDR2: ENHRY and SYGVKD. The CDR3 loop spans 15 amino acids. With 6 bases removed from V and 0 bases from J, the gap between germline ends came to 12 bases. This chain's CDR3 is CAIRSRRISGNTIYF. CDR3 bases: TGTGCCATCAGGTCCCGCAGGATCTCTGGAAACACCATATATTTT.

This chain links TRBV10-1 with TRBJ2-7; 7 nucleotides agree with TRBD2. V lost 3 bases to trimming and J lost 3 bases; unmatched junction nucleotides: 2. The CDR3 has 13 amino acids. CDR1 WNHNN and CDR2 SYGVQD come from the germline V gene (reference sequence). CDR3 sequence (DNA): TGCGCCAGCAGTGAAGGCGGGAGCTACGAGCAGTACTTC. Translated, it gives CASSEGGSYEQYF.